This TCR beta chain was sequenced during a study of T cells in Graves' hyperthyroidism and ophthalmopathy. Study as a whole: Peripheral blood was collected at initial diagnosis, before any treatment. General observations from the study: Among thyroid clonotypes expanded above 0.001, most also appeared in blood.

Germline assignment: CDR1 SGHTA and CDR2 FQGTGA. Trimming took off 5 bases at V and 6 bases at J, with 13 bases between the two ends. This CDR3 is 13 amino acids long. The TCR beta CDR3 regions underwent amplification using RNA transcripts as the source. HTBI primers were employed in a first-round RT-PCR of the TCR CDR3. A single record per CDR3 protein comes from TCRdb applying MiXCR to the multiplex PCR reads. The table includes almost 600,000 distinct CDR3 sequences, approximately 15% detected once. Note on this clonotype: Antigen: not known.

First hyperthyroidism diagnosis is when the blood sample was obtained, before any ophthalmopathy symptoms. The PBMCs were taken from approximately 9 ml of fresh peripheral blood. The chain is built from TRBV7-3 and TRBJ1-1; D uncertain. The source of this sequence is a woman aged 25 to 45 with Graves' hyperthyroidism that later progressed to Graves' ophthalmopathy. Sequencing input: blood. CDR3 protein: CASSPTRYAEAFF. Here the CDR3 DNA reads TGTGCCAGCAGCCCCACGCGCTATGCTGAAGCTTTCTTT.